These 29 T cell receptor beta chains were all obtained from the same sample, sequenced in a study of identical twins' blood T cells. MiXCR, applied by TCRdb to the 5' RACE reads, yields one record per CDR3 protein. Here the sample spans fewer than 450,000 distinct CDR3 sequences, approximately 30% being singletons. Sequencing was done on a sample of PBMCs. These receptor sequences come from a woman aged 18 to 55 in good health.

This clonotype was recorded a few times. The V gene is TRBV15, the J gene TRBJ2-5, with D uncertain. This CDR3 region has 16 residues. Germline-derived CDR1 and CDR2 are LNHNV and YYDKDF (reference sequence). Trimming took 2 bases from V and 1 from J, leaving 14 bases between them. The CDR3 loop is CATSRLLTNLQETQYF. The CDR3 coding sequence is TGTGCCACCAGCAGATTACTCACGAACCTCCAAGAGACCCAGTACTTC.

This clonotype came up a few times. The rearrangement joins TRBV12-5 to TRBJ1-5; TRBD1 is a possible D gene (5 bases). Between the trimmed V and J ends, which lost 0 bases and 0 bases, there was a span of 12 bases. The CDR3 spans 17 residues. The germline CDR1 and CDR2 sequences are LGHNT and FRNRAP. In DNA, the CDR3 is TGTGCTAGTGGTTTGGTACAGGCGGGGAATAGCAATCAGCCCCAGCATTTT. Encoded protein: CASGLVQAGNSNQPQHF.

A few counts support this clonotype. The rearrangement joins TRBV20-1 to TRBJ1-2; D possibly corresponds to TRBD1 (6 bases). Germline V gives CDR1 DFQATT, CDR2 SNEGSKA (reference sequence). The V and J ends lost 5 bases and 5 bases respectively, with 15 bases between them. The CDR3 totals 13 residues. The DNA of the CDR3 is TGCAGTGCTCCCAGGGGTTTCGGGTATGGCTACACCTTC. Amino acids: CSAPRGFGYGYTF.

In its sample, this clonotype was seen many times. V and J are TRBV12-3 or TRBV12-4 and TRBJ2-3, with D tentatively TRBD1 or TRBD2 (6 bases each). Deletions cut 3 bases from V and 8 bases from J, with 12 bases between. The CDR3 is made up of 13 amino acids. The CDR3 DNA reads as TGTGCCAGCAGTTTGGGGGGCACTGGTACGCAGTATTTT. This encodes CASSLGGTGTQYF.

This clonotype was counted only a few times. The chain uses TRBV6-2 or TRBV6-3 and TRBJ1-3; no firm D call. The CDR3 extends over 14 amino acids. The germline V gene has CDR1 MNHEY and CDR2 SVGEGT. V lost 2 bases and J lost 0, with 5 bases in between. The CDR3 region has the DNA TGTGCCAGCAGTTACATCCGCTCTGGAAACACCATATATTTT. Translated: CASSYIRSGNTIYF.

This clonotype was counted a few times. The J gene is TRBJ1-2, the V gene TRBV7-9, with TRBD1 identical over 10 bases. The ends lost 4 bases at V and 4 bases at J; junction bases unmatched: 9. The CDR3 contains 16 residues. Germline loops: CDR1 SEHNR, CDR2 FQNEAQ (reference sequence). CDR3 nucleotides: TGTGCCAGCAGCTCCTCGACAGGGGGCTTCGCCTATGGCTACACCTTC. Its translation is CASSSSTGGFAYGYTF.

On this clonotype: At one end, the junction sequence differs from germline, possibly due to a read error. The J gene is TRBJ1-1, the V gene TRBV27; tentatively, D is TRBD1 (5 bases). From germline, CDR1 is MNHEY and CDR2 SMNVEV (reference sequence). The CDR3 sequence is 15 residues long. In DNA form, the CDR3 reads TGCGCCAGCAGTTCCGTGGGGGGTCGGGGGACTGAAGCTTTCTTT. It encodes CASSSVGGRGTEAFF.

The rearrangement uses TRBV7-2 and TRBJ1-2, with D maybe TRBD1 (6 bases). This CDR3 region has 17 residues. V was shortened by 6 bases and J by 3 bases, with 23 bases between the two germline ends. Germline CDR1 SGHTA, CDR2 FQGNSA. The DNA of the CDR3 is TGTGCCAGCAGGCCACCACGAGGGGGGACCCCGGACTATGGCTACACCTTC. Protein sequence: CASRPPRGGTPDYGYTF.

In this sample, this clonotype turned up a few times. J is TRBJ1-1 and V is TRBV6-5, with D possibly TRBD1 on 5 matching bases. In germline, CDR1 is MNHEY, CDR2 SVGAGI. Trimming stripped 2 bases from V and 11 bases from J, with 9 bases between. The CDR3 has 11 amino acids. As DNA, the CDR3 is TGTGCCAGCAGTTACAGGGGTAGGGCTTTCTTT. Residues: CASSYRGRAFF.

This clonotype has a handful of counts. The V and J genes are TRBV4-3 and TRBJ1-2; 8 bases align to TRBD1. Per the germline V gene, CDR1 is LGHNA and CDR2 is YSLEER. CDR3 size: 13 residues. J was trimmed by 8 bases and V by 2 bases; bases with no gene match: 4. For the CDR3, the DNA is TGCGCCAGCAGCCAACTCCAGGGGGCGGGCTACACCTTC. Protein product: CASSQLQGAGYTF.

This clonotype was recorded a few times. The chain has TRBV18 and TRBJ2-1, with a possible D match to TRBD1 (5 bases). Trimming took 6 bases from V and 8 from J, leaving 11 bases between them. This CDR3 comprises 12 residues. Germline-derived CDR1 and CDR2 are KGHSH and LQKENI. In DNA, the CDR3 is TGTGCCAGCTCTAAGGAGACAGATGAGCAGTTCTTC. Translating gives CASSKETDEQFF.

There are many counts of this clonotype. The rearrangement links TRBV25-1 to TRBJ1-1, with 9 bases lining up with TRBD1. The V segment lost 3 bases and the J segment 1 base; nucleotides outside the gene matches: 6. Germline assignment: CDR1 MGHDK and CDR2 SYGVNS. This CDR3 has 16 amino acids. CDR3 coding DNA: TGTGCCAGCAGTGATATGACAGGGGGTAGGAACACTGAAGCTTTCTTT. Translation gives CASSDMTGGRNTEAFF.

Points on this clonotype: A much larger clone lies a single base off, so this may be a read error. The chain recombines TRBV5-4 with TRBJ1-1; 9 nucleotides line up with TRBD1. The V gene's germline CDR1 is SGHNT and CDR2 YYREEE (reference sequence). There are 14 residues in the CDR3. The DNA for the CDR3 is TGTGCCGGCAGACAGGGACAGGGGAACACTGAAGCTTTCTTT. This gives the protein CAGRQGQGNTEAFF.

The chain employs TRBV6-5 and TRBJ2-5, with 8 bases lining up with TRBD1. V lost 7 bases and J lost 3; bases outside the gene matches: 10. This CDR3 contains 15 residues. From germline, CDR1 is MNHEY and CDR2 SVGAGI. The CDR3 loop is CASTESTGAEETQYF. The CDR3 DNA reads TGTGCCAGCACCGAATCGACAGGGGCGGAAGAGACCCAGTACTTC.

This clonotype turned up a few times. V gene TRBV20-1 combines with J gene TRBJ1-5; 8 bases agree with TRBD1. The CDR3 extends over 15 amino acids. V lost 4 bases to trimming and J lost 2 bases; unmatched junction nucleotides: 7. Germline CDR1 DFQATT, CDR2 SNEGSKA (reference sequence). The CDR3 coding sequence is TGCAGTGCTATGGACAGGGATGGAGGCAATCAGCCCCAGCATTTT. It translates to CSAMDRDGGNQPQHF.

The genes are TRBV3-1 and TRBJ2-2; 7 nucleotides align to TRBD2. V trimming: 0 bases; J trimming: 0 bases; junction bases outside the gene matches: 10. The V gene's germline CDR1 is LGHDT and CDR2 YNNKEL (reference sequence). CDR3 length: 19 residues. CDR3 DNA: TGTGCCAGCAGCCAAGAATTCCGGGGGGTGATGCCGAACACCGGGGAGCTGTTTTTT. Translated, it gives CASSQEFRGVMPNTGELFF.

This chain joins TRBV20-1 and TRBJ1-4; D not certain. Germline CDR1 reads DFQATT; CDR2 reads SNEGSKA (reference sequence). The CDR3 is made up of 12 amino acids. V was pared by 7 bases and J by 5 bases, with 11 bases between. The CDR3 nucleotides read TGCAGTGTTGGGCAGGCGAATGAAAAACTGTTTTTT. Encoded protein: CSVGQANEKLFF.

The rearrangement links TRBV9 to TRBJ2-7; 14 bases line up with TRBD2. V shed 0 bases, J shed 7 bases, and the junction held 3 bases outside the gene matches. This CDR3 is built from 15 residues. Germline values: CDR1 SGDLS, CDR2 YYNGEE. CDR3 residues: CASSVVGLAGGEQYF. CDR3 in DNA: TGTGCCAGCAGCGTAGTAGGACTAGCGGGAGGTGAGCAGTACTTC.

V usage is TRBV6-6 and J usage is TRBJ2-1, with D tentatively TRBD2 (6 bases). Germline V gene sequence: CDR1 MNHNY, CDR2 SVGAGI (reference sequence). V was trimmed by 7 bases and J by 7 bases, leaving 14 bases between them. This CDR3 has 13 amino acids. The CDR3 DNA follows: TGTGCCAGCATGATGGGCGGGAATAATGAGCAGTTCTTC. Amino acid sequence: CASMMGGNNEQFF.

CDR3 sequence: CASSWTRYEQYF. The CDR3 DNA reads TGTGCCAGCAGTTGGACCCGCTACGAGCAGTACTTC. The rearrangement uses TRBV12-3 or TRBV12-4 and TRBJ2-7, with D unresolved. Trimming cost V 4 bases and J 3 bases, with 7 bases left between them. The CDR3 consists of 12 residues.

V is TRBV29-1 and J is TRBJ2-2; maybe TRBD2 (5 bases). CDR1 and CDR2 from the germline V gene are SQVTM and ANQGSEA. Trimming cost V 4 bases and J 7 bases, with 13 bases left between them. CDR3 length: 13 residues. The CDR3 sequence is CSVGKGVGGELFF. CDR3 coding DNA: TGCAGCGTTGGAAAGGGAGTCGGCGGGGAGCTGTTTTTT.

This clonotype occurred a few times. The chain is built from TRBV27 and TRBJ2-1; TRBD1 matches at 9 bases. J lost 6 bases, V lost 3 bases, and 3 bases had no gene match. Germline V gene sequence: CDR1 MNHEY, CDR2 SMNVEV (reference sequence). This CDR3 comprises 14 residues. Here the CDR3 DNA reads TGTGCCAGCAGTTTGGACAGGGGAGGCAATGAGCAGTTCTTC. As protein: CASSLDRGGNEQFF.

The chain couples TRBV10-3 to TRBJ1-5, with a weak D call TRBD1 (6 bases). The CDR3 loop spans 15 amino acids. Germline V gene sequence: CDR1 ENHRY, CDR2 SYGVKD. V lost 0 bases and J lost 6, with 12 bases in between. The CDR3, as DNA: TGTGCCATCAGTGAGTCAGGGGGAACGGGTCAGCCCCAGCATTTT. Translation gives CAISESGGTGQPQHF.

Regarding this clonotype: One base away lies a much larger clone, so this may be a sequencing read error. CDR3 DNA sequence: TGCAGCGTTGAAGGGGCCCAGGGGACTAGTGAAAAACTGTTTTTT. It specifies CSVEGAQGTSEKLFF. The chain uses TRBV29-1 and TRBJ1-4, with D perhaps TRBD1 (6 bases). The germline CDR1 and CDR2 sequences are SQVTM and ANQGSEA. The CDR3 has 15 amino acids.

This clonotype came up a few times. CDR3 coding DNA: TGCGCCAGCAGTGTTGTACAGGGGGTTGGCGAGCAGTACTTC. This codes for CASSVVQGVGEQYF. The chain recombines TRBV10-2 with TRBJ2-7, with TRBD1 matching 8 bases. Germline trimming cut 4 bases from V and 6 bases from J; bases unmatched to any gene: 8. The CDR3 has 14 residues. CDR1 is WSHSY, CDR2 SAAADI, per germline.

Points on this clonotype: The junction departs from germline at one end; a sequencing error may be responsible. The genes are TRBV20-1 and TRBJ1-5; 8 positions match TRBD1. The V gene's germline CDR1 is DFQATT and CDR2 SNEGSKA (reference sequence). The CDR3 sequence is 15 residues long. DNA of the CDR3: TGCATTGCTAGAGTAACAGGGGGGCGAGATCAGCCCCAGCATTTT. Translating gives CIARVTGGRDQPQHF.

This clonotype was seen more than once but under ten times. V and J are TRBV6-5 and TRBJ1-1; D gene ambiguous. This CDR3 comprises 15 residues. Trimming shortened V by 5 bases and J by 3 bases, and 16 bases separated the two germline ends. Germline V CDR1 and CDR2: MNHEY, SVGAGI. The CDR3: CASSKNSGRHTEAFF. The DNA for the CDR3 is TGTGCCAGCAGTAAGAACAGCGGGCGGCACACTGAAGCTTTCTTT.

The chain is built from TRBV20-1 and TRBJ1-1; D gene unclear. V was clipped by 4 bases and J by 8 bases, with 11 bases between them. This CDR3 spans 11 amino acids. In germline, CDR1 is DFQATT, CDR2 SNEGSKA (reference sequence). This CDR3 is CSATPLREAFF. The CDR3 nucleotides read TGCAGTGCTACTCCGCTGAGGGAAGCTTTCTTT.

The CDR3 sequence: CASSLGTGTDYGYTF. CDR3 DNA: TGCGCCAGCAGCTTGGGGACCGGGACAGATTATGGCTACACCTTC. This rearrangement joins TRBV5-1 to TRBJ1-2, with TRBD1 matching over 7 bases. The V gene end was trimmed by 0 bases and the J gene end by 5 bases; junction bases not matched to a gene: 7. The CDR3 totals 15 residues. The germline gives CDR1 SGHRS, CDR2 YFSETQ.